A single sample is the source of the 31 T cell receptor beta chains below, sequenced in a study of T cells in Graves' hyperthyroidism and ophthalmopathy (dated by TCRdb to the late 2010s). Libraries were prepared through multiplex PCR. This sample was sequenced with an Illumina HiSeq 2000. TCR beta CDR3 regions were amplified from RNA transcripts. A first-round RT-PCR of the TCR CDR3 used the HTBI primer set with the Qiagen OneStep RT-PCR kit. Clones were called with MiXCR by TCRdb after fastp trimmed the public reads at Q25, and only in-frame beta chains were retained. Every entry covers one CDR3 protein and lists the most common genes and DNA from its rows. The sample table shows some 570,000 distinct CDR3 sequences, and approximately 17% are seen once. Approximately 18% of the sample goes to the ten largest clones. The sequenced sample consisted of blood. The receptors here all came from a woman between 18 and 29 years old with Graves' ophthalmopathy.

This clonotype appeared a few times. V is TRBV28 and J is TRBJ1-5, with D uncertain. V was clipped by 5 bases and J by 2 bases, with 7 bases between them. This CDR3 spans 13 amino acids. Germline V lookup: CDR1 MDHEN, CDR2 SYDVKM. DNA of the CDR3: TGTGCCAGCAGTGTCCTGGGCAATCAGCCCCAGCATTTT. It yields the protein CASSVLGNQPQHF.

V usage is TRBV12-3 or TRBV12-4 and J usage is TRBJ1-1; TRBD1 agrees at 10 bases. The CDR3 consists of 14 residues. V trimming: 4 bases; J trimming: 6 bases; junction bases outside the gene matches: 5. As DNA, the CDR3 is TGTGCCAGCAGTTCCTCGACAGGGGGCTCTGAAGCTTTCTTT. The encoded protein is CASSSSTGGSEAFF.

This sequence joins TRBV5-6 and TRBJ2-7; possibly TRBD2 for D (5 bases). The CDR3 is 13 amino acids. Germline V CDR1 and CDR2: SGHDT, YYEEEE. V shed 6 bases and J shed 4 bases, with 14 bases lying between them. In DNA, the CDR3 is TGTGCCAGCACCTCGAGGGATTCGTACGAGCAGTACTTC. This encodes CASTSRDSYEQYF.

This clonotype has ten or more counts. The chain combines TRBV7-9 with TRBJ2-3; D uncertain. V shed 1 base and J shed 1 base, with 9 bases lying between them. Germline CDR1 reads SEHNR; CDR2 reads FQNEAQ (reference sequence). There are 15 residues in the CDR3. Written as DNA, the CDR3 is TGTGCCAGCAGCTTAGATAAGAGAGGCACAGATACGCAGTATTTT. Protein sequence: CASSLDKRGTDTQYF.

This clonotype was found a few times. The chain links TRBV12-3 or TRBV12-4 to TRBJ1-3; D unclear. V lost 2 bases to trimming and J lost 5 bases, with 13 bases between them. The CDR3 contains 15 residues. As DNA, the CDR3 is TGTGCCAGCAGTTTACGTGTTGATACCAGAAACACCATATATTTT. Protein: CASSLRVDTRNTIYF.

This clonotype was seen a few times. The CDR3 reads CASSYGQATEAFF. The CDR3 DNA follows: TGTGCCAGCAGCTACGGACAGGCCACTGAAGCTTTCTTT. The rearrangement joins TRBV6-2 or TRBV6-3 to TRBJ1-1; 7 bases align to TRBD1. The V gene end was trimmed by 6 bases and the J gene end by 4 bases; junction bases not matched to a gene: 5. The CDR3 is made up of 13 amino acids. The germline CDR1 and CDR2 sequences are MNHEY and SVGEGT.

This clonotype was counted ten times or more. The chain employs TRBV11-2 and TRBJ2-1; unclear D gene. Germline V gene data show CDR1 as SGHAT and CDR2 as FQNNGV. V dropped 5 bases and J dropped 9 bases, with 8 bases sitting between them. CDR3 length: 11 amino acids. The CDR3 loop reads CASSASGEQFF. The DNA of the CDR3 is TGTGCCAGCAGCGCATCGGGTGAGCAGTTCTTC.

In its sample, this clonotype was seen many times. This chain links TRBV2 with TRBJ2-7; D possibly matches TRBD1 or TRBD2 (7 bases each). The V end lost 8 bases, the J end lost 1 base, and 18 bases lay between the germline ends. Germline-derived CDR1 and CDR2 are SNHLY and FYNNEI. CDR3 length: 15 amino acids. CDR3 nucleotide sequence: TGTGCCAGCTCAAGGGGGGGGACAGCTTCCTACGAGCAGTACTTC. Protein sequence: CASSRGGTASYEQYF.

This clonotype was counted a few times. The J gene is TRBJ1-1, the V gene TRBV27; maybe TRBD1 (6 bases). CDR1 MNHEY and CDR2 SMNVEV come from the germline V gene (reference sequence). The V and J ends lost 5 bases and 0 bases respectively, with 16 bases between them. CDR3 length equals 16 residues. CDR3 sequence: CASSPGPDRLNTEAFF. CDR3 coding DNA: TGTGCCAGCAGTCCGGGACCGGACAGATTGAACACTGAAGCTTTCTTT.

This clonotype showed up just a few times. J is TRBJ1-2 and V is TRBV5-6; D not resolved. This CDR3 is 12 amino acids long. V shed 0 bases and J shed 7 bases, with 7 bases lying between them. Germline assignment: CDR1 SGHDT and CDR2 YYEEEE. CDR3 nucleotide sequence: TGTGCCAGCAGCTTGGATGGACTTGGCTACACCTTC. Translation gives CASSLDGLGYTF. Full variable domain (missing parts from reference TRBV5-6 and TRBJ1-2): DAGVTQSPTHLIKTRGQQVTLRCSPKSGHDTVSWYQQALGQGPQFIFQYYEEEERQRGNFPDRFSGHQFPNYSSELNVNALLLGDSALYLCASSLDGLGYTFGSGTRLTVV.

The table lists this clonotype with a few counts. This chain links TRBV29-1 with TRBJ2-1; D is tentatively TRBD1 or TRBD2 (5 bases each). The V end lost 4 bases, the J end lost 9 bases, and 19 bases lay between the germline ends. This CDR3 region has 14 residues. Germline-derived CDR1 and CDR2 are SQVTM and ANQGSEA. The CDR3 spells CSVVMGDRLREQFF. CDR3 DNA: TGCAGCGTTGTAATGGGGGACCGGTTGCGTGAGCAGTTCTTC.

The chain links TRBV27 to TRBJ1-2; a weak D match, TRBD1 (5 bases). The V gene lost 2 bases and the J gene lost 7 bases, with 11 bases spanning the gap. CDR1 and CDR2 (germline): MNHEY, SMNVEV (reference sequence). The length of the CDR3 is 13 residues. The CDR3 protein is CASSLRSGGGYTF. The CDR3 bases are TGTGCCAGCAGTTTAAGATCGGGGGGTGGCTACACCTTC.

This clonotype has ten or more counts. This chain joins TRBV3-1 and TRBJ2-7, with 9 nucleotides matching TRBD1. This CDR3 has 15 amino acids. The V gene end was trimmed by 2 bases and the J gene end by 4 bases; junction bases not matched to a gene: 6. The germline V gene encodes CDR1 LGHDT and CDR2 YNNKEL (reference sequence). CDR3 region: CASSQPGTGRYEQYF. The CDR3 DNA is TGTGCCAGCAGCCAACCCGGGACAGGGAGGTACGAGCAGTACTTC.

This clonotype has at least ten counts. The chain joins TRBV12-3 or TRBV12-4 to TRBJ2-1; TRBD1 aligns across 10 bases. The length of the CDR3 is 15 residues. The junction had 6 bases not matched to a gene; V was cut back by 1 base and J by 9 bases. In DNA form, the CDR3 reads TGTGCCAGCAGTTTAGAGGGACAGGGGTCGAGTGAGCAGTTCTTC. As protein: CASSLEGQGSSEQFF.

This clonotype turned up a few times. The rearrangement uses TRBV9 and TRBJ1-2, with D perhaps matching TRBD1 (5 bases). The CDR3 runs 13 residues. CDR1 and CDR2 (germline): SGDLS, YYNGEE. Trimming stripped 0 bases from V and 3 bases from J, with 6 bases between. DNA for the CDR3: TGTGCCAGCAGCGTAGAAGGGGACTATGGCTACACCTTC. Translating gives CASSVEGDYGYTF.

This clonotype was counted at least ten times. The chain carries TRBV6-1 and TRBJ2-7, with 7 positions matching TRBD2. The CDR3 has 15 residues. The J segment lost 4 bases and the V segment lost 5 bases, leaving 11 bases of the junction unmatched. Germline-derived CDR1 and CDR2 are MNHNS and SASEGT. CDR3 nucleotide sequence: TGTGCCAGCAGTTACCCGGGTGAGGGAGGGTACGAGCAGTACTTC. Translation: CASSYPGEGGYEQYF.

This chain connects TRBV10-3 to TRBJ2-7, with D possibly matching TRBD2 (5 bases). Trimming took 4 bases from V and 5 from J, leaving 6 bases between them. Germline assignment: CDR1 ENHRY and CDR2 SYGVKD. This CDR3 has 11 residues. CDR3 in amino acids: CAISAGNEQYF. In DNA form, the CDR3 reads TGTGCCATCAGTGCGGGGAACGAGCAGTACTTC.

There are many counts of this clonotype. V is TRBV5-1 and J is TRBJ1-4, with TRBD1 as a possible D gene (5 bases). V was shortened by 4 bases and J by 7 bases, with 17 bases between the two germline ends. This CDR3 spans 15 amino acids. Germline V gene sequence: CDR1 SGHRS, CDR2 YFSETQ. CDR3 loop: CASSPAGGAGEKLFF. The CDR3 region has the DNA TGCGCCAGCAGCCCCGCGGGAGGGGCGGGTGAAAAACTGTTTTTT.

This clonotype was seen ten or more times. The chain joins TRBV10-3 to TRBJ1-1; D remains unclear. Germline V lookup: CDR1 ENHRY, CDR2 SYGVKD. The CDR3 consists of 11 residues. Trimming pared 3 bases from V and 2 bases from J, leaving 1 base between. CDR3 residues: CAISENTEAFF. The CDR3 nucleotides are TGTGCCATCAGTGAAAACACTGAAGCTTTCTTT.

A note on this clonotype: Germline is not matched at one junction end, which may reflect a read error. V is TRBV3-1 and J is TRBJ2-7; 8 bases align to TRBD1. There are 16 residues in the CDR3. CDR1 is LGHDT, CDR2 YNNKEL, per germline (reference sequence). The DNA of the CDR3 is TGTGCCAGCAGCCAAGGATCCGGGACAGGATCCTACGAGCAGCACTTC. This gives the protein CASSQGSGTGSYEQHF.

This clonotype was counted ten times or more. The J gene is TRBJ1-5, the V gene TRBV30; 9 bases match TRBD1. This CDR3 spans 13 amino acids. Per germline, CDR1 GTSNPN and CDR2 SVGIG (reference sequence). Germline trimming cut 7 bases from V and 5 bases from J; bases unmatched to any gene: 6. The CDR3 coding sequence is TGTGCCTACACACAGGGGGCTGATCAGCCCCAGCATTTT. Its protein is CAYTQGADQPQHF.

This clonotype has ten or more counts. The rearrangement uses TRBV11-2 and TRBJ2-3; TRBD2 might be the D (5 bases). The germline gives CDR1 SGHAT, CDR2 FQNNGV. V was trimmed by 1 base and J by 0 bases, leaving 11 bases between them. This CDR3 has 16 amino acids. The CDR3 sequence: CASSLGKRTSTDTQYF. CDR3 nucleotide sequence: TGTGCCAGCAGCTTAGGTAAACGGACTAGCACAGATACGCAGTATTTT.

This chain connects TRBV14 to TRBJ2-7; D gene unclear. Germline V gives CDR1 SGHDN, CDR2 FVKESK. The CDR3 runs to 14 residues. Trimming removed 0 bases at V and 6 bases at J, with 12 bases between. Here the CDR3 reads CASSQEFQVSEQYF. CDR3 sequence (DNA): TGTGCCAGCAGCCAAGAGTTCCAAGTCTCCGAGCAGTACTTC.

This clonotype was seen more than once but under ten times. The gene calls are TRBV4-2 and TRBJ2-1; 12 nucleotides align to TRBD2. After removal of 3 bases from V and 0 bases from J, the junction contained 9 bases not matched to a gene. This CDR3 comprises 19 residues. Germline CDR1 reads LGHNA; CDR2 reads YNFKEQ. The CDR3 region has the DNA TGTGCCAGCAGCCACGAGGGGACTAGCGGGCCCAGCTCCTACAATGAGCAGTTCTTC. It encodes CASSHEGTSGPSSYNEQFF.

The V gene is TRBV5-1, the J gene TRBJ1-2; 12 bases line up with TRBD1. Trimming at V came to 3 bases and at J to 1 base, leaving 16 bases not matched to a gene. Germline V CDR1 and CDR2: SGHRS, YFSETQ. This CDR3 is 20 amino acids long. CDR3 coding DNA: TGCGCCAGCAGCTCGGGTAAACAGGACGGGACAGGGGGCAATAACTATGGCTACACCTTC. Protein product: CASSSGKQDGTGGNNYGYTF.

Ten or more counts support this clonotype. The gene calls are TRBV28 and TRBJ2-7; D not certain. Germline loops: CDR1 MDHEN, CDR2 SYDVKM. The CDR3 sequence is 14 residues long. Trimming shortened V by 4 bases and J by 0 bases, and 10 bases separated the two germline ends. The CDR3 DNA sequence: TGTGCCAGCAGTTCATCTCCAGGCTCCTACGAGCAGTACTTC. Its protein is CASSSSPGSYEQYF.

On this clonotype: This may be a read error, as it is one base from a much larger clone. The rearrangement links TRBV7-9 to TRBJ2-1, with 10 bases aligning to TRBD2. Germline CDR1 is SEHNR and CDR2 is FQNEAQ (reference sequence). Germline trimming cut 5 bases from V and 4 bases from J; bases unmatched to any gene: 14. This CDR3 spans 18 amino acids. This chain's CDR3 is CASSPLEKAGGLYNEQFF. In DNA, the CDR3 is TGTGCCAGCAGCCCCCTGGAAAAAGCGGGGGGGTTATACAATGAGCAGTTCTTC. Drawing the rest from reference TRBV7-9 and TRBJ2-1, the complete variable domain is DTGVSQNPRHKITKRGQNVTFRCDPISEHNRLYWYRQTLGQGPEFLTYFQNEAQLEKSRLLSDRFSAERPKGSFSTLEIQRTEQGDSAMYLCASSPLEKAGGLYNEQFFGPGTRLTVL.

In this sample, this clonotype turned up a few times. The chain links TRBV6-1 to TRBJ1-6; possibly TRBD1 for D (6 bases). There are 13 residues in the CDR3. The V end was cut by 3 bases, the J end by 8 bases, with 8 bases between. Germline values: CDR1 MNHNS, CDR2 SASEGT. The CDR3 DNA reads TGTGCCAGCAGTGACGACAGGCATTCACCCCTCCACTTT. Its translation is CASSDDRHSPLHF.

The chain's CDR3 is CATSKYSGRARETQYF. The DNA of the CDR3 is TGTGCCACCAGCAAGTATAGCGGGAGGGCCAGGGAGACCCAGTACTTC. The chain has TRBV15 and TRBJ2-5, with 11 nucleotides matching TRBD2. The CDR3 consists of 16 residues. V lost 4 bases, J lost 5 bases, and 9 bases stayed unmatched. Germline values: CDR1 LNHNV, CDR2 YYDKDF (reference sequence). The variable domain in full, with the rest retrieved from reference TRBV15 and TRBJ2-5, is DAMVIQNPRYQVTQFGKPVTLSCSQTLNHNVMYWYQQKSSQAPKLLFHYYDKDFNNEADTPDNFQSRRPNTSFCFLDIRSPGLGDTAMYLCATSKYSGRARETQYFGPGTRLLVL.

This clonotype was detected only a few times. CDR3 DNA sequence: TGCGCCAGCAGGACAGGGGAGGATCAGCCCCAGCATTTT. Translating it yields CASRTGEDQPQHF. This chain links TRBV10-2 with TRBJ1-5; the match to TRBD1 covers 8 bases. The CDR3 contains 13 residues. The J segment lost 5 bases and the V segment lost 6 bases, leaving 3 bases of the junction unmatched. Germline V gives CDR1 WSHSY, CDR2 SAAADI.

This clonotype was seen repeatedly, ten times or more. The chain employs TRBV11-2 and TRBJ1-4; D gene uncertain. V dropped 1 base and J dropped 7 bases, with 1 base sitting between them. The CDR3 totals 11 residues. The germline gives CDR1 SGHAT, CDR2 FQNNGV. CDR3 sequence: CASSLGEKLFF. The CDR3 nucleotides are TGTGCCAGCAGCTTAGGTGAAAAACTGTTTTTT.